The subject of this entry is one T cell receptor beta chain. Data came from immunoSEQ multiplex PCR; TCRdb stores just in-frame clones and leaves some out. The profile shows under 250,000 clones, about 76% of them singletons. The data belong to a study of blood T cell repertoires in COVID-19. Trimming removed 4 bases from V and 0 bases from J, with 11 bases in between. This CDR3 is 15 amino acids long. Germline CDR1 is SGHTS and CDR2 is YDEGEE. This clonotype originated in a woman aged 40 to 50 with COVID-19, enrolled during active disease. The chain joins TRBV5-8 to TRBJ1-5; D is unresolved. Material: peripheral blood. The CDR3, as DNA: TGTGCCAGCAGCAAGGGAGATTATAGCAATCAGCCCCAGCATTTT. As protein: CASSKGDYSNQPQHF.